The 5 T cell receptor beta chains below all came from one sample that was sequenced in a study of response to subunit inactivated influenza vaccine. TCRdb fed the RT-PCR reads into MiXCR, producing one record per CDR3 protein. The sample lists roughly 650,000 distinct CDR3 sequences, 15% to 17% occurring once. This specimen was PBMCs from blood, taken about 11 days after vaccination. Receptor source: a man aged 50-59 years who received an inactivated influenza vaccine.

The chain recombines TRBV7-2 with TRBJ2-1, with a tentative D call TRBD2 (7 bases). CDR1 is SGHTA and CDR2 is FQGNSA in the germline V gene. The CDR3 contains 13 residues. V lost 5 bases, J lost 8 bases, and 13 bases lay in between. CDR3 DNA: TGTGCCAGCAGCCGGGGGGCCGTGGATGAGCAGTTCTTC. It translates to CASSRGAVDEQFF.

The CDR3 is CASSLGLAGVQTGELFF. CDR3 coding DNA: TGTGCCAGCTCTCTCGGACTAGCGGGAGTTCAAACCGGGGAGCTGTTTTTT. This chain links TRBV18 with TRBJ2-2, with TRBD2 identical over 13 bases. Trimming at V came to 6 bases and at J to 5 bases, leaving 9 bases not matched to a gene. CDR3 length: 17 residues. The germline gives CDR1 KGHSH, CDR2 LQKENI.

The CDR3 spells CASSSMTGNTIYF. Written as DNA, the CDR3 is TGTGCCAGCAGTTCAATGACTGGAAACACCATATATTTT. The chain carries TRBV12-3 or TRBV12-4 and TRBJ1-3, with unresolved D. The ends were cut back, 4 bases at V and 2 bases at J, with 6 bases in the middle. The CDR3 spans 13 residues.

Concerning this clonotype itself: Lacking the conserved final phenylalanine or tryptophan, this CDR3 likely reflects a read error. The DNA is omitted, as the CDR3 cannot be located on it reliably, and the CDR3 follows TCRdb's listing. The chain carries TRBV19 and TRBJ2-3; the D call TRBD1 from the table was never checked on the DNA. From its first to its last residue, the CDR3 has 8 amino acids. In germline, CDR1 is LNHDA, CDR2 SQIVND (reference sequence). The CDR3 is CANPGAGQ.

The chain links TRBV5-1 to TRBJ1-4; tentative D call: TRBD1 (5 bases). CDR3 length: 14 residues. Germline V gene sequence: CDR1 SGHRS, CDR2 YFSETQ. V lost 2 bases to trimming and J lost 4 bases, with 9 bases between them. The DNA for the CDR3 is TGCGCCAGCAGCTTCGCAGGGATTAATGAAAAACTGTTTTTT. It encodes CASSFAGINEKLFF. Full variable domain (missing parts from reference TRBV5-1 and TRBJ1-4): KAGVTQTPRYLIKTRGQQVTLSCSPISGHRSVSWYQQTPGQGLQFLFEYFSETQRNKGNFPGRFSGRQFSNSRSEMNVSTLELGDSALYLCASSFAGINEKLFFGSGTQLSVL.